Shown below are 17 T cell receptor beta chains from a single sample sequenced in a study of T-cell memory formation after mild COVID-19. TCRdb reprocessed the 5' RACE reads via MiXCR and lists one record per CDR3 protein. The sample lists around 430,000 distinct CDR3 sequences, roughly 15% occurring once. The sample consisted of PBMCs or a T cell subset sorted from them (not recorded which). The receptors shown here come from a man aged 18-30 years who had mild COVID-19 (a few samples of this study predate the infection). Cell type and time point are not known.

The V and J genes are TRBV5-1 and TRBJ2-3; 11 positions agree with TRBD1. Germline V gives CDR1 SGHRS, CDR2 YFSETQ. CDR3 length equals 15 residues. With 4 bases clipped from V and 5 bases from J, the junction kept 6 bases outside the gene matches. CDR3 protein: CASSGDRGFVDTQYF. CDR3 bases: TGCGCCAGCAGCGGGGACAGGGGGTTCGTAGATACGCAGTATTTT.

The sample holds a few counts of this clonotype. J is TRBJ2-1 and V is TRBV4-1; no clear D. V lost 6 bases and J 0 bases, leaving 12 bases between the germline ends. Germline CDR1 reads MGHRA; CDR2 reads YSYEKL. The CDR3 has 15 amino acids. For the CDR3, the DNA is TGCGCCAGCAGTCCGGCCTTCAGCTCCTACAATGAGCAGTTCTTC. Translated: CASSPAFSSYNEQFF.

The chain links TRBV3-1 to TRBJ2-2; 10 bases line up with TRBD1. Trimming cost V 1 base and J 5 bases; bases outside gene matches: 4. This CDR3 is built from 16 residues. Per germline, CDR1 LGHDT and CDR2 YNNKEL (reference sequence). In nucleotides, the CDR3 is TGTGCCAGCAGCCAAGTTCGGACAGGGGGGACCGGGGAGCTGTTTTTT. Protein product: CASSQVRTGGTGELFF.

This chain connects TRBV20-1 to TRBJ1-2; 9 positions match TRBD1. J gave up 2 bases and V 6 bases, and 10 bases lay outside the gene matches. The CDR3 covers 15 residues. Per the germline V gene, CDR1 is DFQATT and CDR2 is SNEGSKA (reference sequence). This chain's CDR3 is CSARDRVGSNYGYTF. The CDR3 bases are TGCAGTGCCCGGGACAGGGTGGGGTCAAACTATGGCTACACCTTC.

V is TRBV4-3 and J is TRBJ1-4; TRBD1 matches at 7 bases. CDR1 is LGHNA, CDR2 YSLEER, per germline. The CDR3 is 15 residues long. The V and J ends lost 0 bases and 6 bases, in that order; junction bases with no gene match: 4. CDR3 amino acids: CASSQDIGGYEKLFF. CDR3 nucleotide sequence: TGCGCCAGCAGCCAAGATATAGGGGGCTATGAAAAACTGTTTTTT.

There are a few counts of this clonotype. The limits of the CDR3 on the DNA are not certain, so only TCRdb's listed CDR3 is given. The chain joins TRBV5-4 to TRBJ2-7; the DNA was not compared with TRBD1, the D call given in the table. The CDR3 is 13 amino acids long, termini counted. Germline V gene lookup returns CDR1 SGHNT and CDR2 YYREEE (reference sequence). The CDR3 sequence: CASSLWGTGIGYF.

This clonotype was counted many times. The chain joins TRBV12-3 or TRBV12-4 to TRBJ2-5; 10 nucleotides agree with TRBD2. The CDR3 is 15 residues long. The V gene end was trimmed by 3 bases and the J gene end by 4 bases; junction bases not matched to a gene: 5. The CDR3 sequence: CASSFRAGGPETQYF. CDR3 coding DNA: TGTGCCAGCAGTTTCCGAGCGGGGGGGCCAGAGACCCAGTACTTC.

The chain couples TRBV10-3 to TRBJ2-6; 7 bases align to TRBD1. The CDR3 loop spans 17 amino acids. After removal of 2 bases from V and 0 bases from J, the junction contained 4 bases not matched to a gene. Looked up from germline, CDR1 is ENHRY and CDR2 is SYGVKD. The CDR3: CAISETGVSSGANVLTF. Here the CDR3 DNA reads TGTGCCATCAGTGAGACAGGGGTTAGCTCTGGGGCCAACGTCCTGACTTTC.

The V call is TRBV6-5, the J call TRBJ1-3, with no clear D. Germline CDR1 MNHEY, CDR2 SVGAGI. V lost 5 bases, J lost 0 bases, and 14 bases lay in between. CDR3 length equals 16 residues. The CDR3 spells CASSPWAGASGNTIYF. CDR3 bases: TGTGCCAGCAGTCCCTGGGCAGGCGCCTCTGGAAACACCATATATTTT.

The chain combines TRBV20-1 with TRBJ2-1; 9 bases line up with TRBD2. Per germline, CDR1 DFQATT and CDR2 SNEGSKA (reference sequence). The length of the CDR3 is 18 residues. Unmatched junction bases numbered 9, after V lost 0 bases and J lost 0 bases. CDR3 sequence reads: CSARDAGGPSSSYNEQFF. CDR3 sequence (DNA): TGCAGTGCTAGAGATGCGGGGGGGCCCTCGAGCTCCTACAATGAGCAGTTCTTC.

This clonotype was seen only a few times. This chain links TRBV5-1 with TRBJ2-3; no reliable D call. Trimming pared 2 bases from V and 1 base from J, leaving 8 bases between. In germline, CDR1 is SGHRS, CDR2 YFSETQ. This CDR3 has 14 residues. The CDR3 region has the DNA TGCGCCAGCAGCTTCGCCTGGGGCACAGATACGCAGTATTTT. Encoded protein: CASSFAWGTDTQYF.

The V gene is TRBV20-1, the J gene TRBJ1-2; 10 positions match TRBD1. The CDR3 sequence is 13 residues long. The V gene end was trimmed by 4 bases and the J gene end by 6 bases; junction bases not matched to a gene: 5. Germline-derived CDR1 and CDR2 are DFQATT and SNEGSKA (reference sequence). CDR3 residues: CSATSDRGDGYTF. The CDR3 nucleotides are TGCAGTGCTACCTCGGACAGGGGGGATGGCTACACCTTC.

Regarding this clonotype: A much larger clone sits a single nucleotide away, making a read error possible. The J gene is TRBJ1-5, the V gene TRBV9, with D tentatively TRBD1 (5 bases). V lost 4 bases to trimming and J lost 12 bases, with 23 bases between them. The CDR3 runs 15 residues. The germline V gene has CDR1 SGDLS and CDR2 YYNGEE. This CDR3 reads CASSPRAGINSHQHF. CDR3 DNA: TGTGCCAGCAGCCCAAGGGCAGGGATTAACTCGCACCAGCATTTT.

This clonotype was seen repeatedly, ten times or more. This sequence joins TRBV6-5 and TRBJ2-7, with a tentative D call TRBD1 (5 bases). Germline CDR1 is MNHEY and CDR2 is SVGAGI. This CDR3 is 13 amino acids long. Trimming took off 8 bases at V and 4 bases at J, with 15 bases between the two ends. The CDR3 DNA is TGTGCCAGCTCGACAGATCTATCGTACGAGCAGTACTTC. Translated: CASSTDLSYEQYF.

CDR3 nucleotides: TGTGCCAGCAGTTTTCGGGCAGGGAACTATGGCTACACCTTC. Amino acid sequence: CASSFRAGNYGYTF. This chain links TRBV28 with TRBJ1-2, with a possible D match to TRBD1 (5 bases). The CDR3 spans 14 residues. Germline V gives CDR1 MDHEN, CDR2 SYDVKM. V was shortened by 3 bases and J by 2 bases, with 10 bases between the two germline ends.

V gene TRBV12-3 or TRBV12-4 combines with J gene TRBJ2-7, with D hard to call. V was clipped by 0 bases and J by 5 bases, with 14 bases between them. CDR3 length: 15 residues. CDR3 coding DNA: TGTGCCAGCAGTTTAGCGCGACTTACCCTCGACGAGCAGTACTTC. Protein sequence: CASSLARLTLDEQYF.

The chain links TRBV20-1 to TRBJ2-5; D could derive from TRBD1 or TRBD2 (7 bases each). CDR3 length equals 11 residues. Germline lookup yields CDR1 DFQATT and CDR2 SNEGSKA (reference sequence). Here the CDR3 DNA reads TGCACAGGGGGAGCGGGGGAGACCCAGTACTTC. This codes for CTGGAGETQYF.